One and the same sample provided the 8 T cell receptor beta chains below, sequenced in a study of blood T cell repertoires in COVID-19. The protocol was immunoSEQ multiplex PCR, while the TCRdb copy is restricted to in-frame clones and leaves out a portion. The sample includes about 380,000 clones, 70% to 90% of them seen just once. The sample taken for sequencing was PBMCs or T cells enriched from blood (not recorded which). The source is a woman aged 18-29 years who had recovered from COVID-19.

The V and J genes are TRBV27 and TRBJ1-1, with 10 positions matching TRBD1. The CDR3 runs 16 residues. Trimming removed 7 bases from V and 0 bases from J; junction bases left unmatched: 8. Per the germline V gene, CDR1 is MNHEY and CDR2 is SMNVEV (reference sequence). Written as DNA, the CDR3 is TGTGCCAGCAAGCACGGGACAGGGGTCATGAACACTGAAGCTTTCTTT. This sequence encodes CASKHGTGVMNTEAFF.

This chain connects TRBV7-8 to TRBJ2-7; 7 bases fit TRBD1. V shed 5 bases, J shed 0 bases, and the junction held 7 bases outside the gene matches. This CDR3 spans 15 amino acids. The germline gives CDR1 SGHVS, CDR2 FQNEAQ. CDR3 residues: CASSTYRGSSYEQYF. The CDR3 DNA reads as TGTGCCAGCAGCACGTACAGGGGAAGCTCCTACGAGCAGTACTTC.

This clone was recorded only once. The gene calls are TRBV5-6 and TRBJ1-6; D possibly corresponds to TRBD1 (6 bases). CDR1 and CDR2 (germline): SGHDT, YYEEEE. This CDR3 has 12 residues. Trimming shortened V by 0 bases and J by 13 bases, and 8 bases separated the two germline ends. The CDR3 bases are TGTGCCAGCAGCTTGGTTGGGGGCCCCCTCCACTTT. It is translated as CASSLVGGPLHF.

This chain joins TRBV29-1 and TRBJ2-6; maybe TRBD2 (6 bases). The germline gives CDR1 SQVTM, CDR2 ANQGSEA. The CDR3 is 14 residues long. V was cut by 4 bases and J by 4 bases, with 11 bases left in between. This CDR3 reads CSVGGVLGANVLTF. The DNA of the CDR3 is TGCAGCGTTGGCGGGGTGTTGGGGGCCAACGTCCTGACTTTC.

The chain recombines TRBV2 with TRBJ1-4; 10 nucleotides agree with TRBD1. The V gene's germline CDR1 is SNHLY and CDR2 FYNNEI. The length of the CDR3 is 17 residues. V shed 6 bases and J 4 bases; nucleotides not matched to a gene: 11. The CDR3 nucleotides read TGTGCCAGCAGCCAGGGCTGGGACAGGGGATTTAATGAAAAACTGTTTTTT. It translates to CASSQGWDRGFNEKLFF.

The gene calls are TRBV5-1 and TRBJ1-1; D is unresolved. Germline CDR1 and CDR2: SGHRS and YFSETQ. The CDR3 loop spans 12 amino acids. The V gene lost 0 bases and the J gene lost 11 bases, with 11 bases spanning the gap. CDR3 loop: CASSLEAGEAFF. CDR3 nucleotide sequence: TGCGCCAGCAGCTTGGAGGCGGGTGAGGCTTTCTTT.

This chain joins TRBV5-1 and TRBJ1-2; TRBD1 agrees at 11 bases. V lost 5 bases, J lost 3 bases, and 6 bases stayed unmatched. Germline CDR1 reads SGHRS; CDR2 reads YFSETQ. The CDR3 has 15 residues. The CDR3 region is CASSSGQGAYYGYTF. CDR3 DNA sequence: TGCGCCAGCAGTTCCGGACAGGGGGCCTACTATGGCTACACCTTC.

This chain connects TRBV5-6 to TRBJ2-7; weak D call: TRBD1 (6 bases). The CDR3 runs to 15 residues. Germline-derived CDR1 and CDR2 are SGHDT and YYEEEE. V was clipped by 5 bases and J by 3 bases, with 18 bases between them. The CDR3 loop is CASSFLPDSVYEQYF. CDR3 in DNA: TGTGCCAGCAGTTTCCTACCGGACAGCGTCTACGAGCAGTACTTC.